This T cell receptor (beta chain) emerged from a study of T-cell memory formation after mild COVID-19 (dated by TCRdb to the early 2020s). In terms of the full investigation: TCR sequence clusters from the two donors were found to be largely donor specific. T-cell clones expanding and contracting after mild COVID-19 in a couple of donors were tracked by longitudinal TCRalpha and TCRbeta repertoire sequencing. The cohort comprised two young, previously healthy adult volunteers, one female and one male. Findings and caveats that apply to the study as a whole: Clones contracting from day 15 to 85 had balanced CD4/CD8 phenotypes, while a second wave expanding from day 15 to 37 was biased towards CD4+. The detection of some responding clones in pre-infection memory suggests that pre-existing cross-reactive memory T cells joined the SARS-CoV-2 response. Whether the second-wave clones peaking on day 37 were SARS-CoV-2 specific was not confirmed. Contracting CD4+ clones were found mainly in CM and EM memory subsets, while CD8+ clones were enriched in EMRA. Only a couple of mild cases were covered by the study, and larger cohorts that include severe cases with pre-infection samples were considered necessary.

Taken from the germline V gene, the CDR1 and CDR2 loops are MGHRA and YSYEKL. Relative to germline, V is 0 bases shorter and J is 0 bases shorter, with 5 bases between their ends. The CDR3 runs 14 residues from the cysteine to the phenylalanine. The only DNA kept is the CDR3, 42 bases in frame from the first base. PBMCs were isolated by Ficoll-Paque density gradient centrifugation. TCRdb records Illumina NovaSeq 6000 as the sequencer. TCRalpha and TCRbeta cDNA libraries were constructed by 5'RACE with constant-segment primers, with sample barcodes and unique molecular identifiers being introduced. RNA was extracted from every sample with Trizol reagent. Amplification of the libraries took two PCR steps, and the second step added a second sample barcode plus Illumina TruSeq adapters. Sequencing of the libraries was done on an Illumina NovaSeq, producing 2 x 150 bp paired-end reads. The authors processed their data as follows. Reads were demultiplexed and collapsed into UMI-guided consensus sequences with migec v1.2.7. With mixcr v2.1.11, UMI consensuses were aligned to TRA and TRB V and J templates and assembled into clonotypes. A clonotype was counted as expanded or contracted only when both edgeR and NoisET called the clonotype significant, with the noise models trained on biological replicates. For edgeR calls, the cutoffs were a false discovery rate-adjusted p below 0.01 and a log2 fold-change threshold of 1. PCA with hierarchical clustering of max-normalized trajectories of the 1000 most abundant clonotypes was used as exploratory dynamics analysis. Separately sequenced CD4+ and CD8+ repertoires were used to assign the CD4 or CD8 phenotype of responding clones. TCRdb reanalyzed the raw reads on its own, using fastp at Q25 for trimming and MiXCR for clone calling, and kept in-frame beta chains. Every distinct CDR3 protein forms one entry, paired with its most common genes and DNA. It is TCRdb's table, rather than the study itself, that gives the V and J calls and clone size. Recorded for this sample are 300,000 to 400,000 distinct CDR3 sequences; approximately 15% of them occurred a single time. The ten largest make up around 21% of the sample.

This clonotype occurred a few times. The specificity of this receptor is unknown. No base-level quality is on record; no much larger clone is a single base apart. The receptor comes from a man younger than 30 who had mild COVID-19 (a few samples of this study predate the infection). The sample titles of this study are shuffled in the database, so cell type and time point are left out; the donor was told from shared clones. The receptor chain draws on TRBV4-1 and TRBJ1-1; no D gene is confidently identified. The sample comprised PBMCs or a T cell subset sorted from them (not recorded which). In nucleotide form, the sequence is TGCGCCAGCAGCCAAGATGACGTGAACACTGAAGCTTTCTTT. This codes for CASSQDDVNTEAFF.